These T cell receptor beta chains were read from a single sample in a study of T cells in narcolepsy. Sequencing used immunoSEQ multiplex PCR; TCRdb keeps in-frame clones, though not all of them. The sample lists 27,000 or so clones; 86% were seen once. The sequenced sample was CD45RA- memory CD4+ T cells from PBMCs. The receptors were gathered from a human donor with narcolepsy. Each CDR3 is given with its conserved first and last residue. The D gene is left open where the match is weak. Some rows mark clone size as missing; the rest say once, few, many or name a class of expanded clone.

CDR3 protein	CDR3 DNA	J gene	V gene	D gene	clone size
CASSRGGETQYF	TGTGCCAGCAGTCGTGGGGGAGAGACCCAGTACTTC	TRBJ2-5	TRBV9	-	-
CASSTGTGAYEQYF	TGTGCCAGCAGTACCGGGACAGGGGCCTACGAGCAGTACTTC	TRBJ2-7	TRBV6-9	TRBD1	-
CASSRTGGSTDTQYF	TGTGCCAGCAGCCGCACCGGAGGTAGCACAGATACGCAGTATTTT	TRBJ2-3	TRBV16	-	few
CASSVGASGDTGELFF	TGTGCCAGCAGCGTAGGGGCTAGCGGTGACACCGGGGAGCTGTTTTTT	TRBJ2-2	TRBV9	TRBD2	-
CASSPPRDRPYGYTF	TGTGCCAGCAGCCCCCCTCGGGACAGGCCCTATGGCTACACCTTC	TRBJ1-2	TRBV2	TRBD1	once
CASSLWYRGETEAFF	TGTGCCAGCAGCTTGTGGTACAGGGGGGAGACTGAAGCTTTCTTT	TRBJ1-1	TRBV5-6	TRBD1	few
CASRRQGLNYGYTF	TGTGCCAGCAGGAGACAGGGGTTGAACTATGGCTACACCTTC	TRBJ1-2	TRBV2	TRBD1	-
CAISEGDTQYF	TGTGCCATCAGTGAGGGTGATACGCAGTATTTT	TRBJ2-3	TRBV10-3	-	-
CASSQTDRVGNTIYF	TGCGCCAGCAGCCAAACCGACAGGGTTGGAAACACCATATATTTT	TRBJ1-3	TRBV4-1	TRBD1	-
CSVGPKGRNTGELFF	TGCAGCGTTGGTCCCAAGGGGCGGAACACCGGGGAGCTGTTTTTT	TRBJ2-2	TRBV29-1	-	-
CASSGAGGRSYEQYF	TGTGCCAGCAGTGGAGCGGGGGGCCGTTCCTACGAGCAGTACTTC	TRBJ2-7	TRBV6-6	TRBD2	-
CASSLGPGGDEKLFF	TGTGCCAGCAGCTTGGGGCCGGGGGGTGATGAAAAACTGTTTTTT	TRBJ1-4	TRBV5-4	-	-
CAISESRAGAPTNEKLFF	TGTGCCATCAGTGAGTCTCGGGCAGGGGCCCCAACCAATGAAAAACTGTTTTTT	TRBJ1-4	TRBV10-3	-	-
CASSSTGYSPLHF	TGTGCCAGCAGTTCTACAGGGTATTCACCCCTCCACTTT	TRBJ1-6	TRBV6-1	-	-
CASSLSRPSGAGGYGYTF	TGTGCCAGCAGTTTATCAAGGCCGTCCGGGGCAGGAGGCTATGGCTACACCTTC	TRBJ1-2	TRBV27	-	-
CASSLQGAGETQYF	TGTGCCAGCAGCTTACAGGGGGCCGGGGAGACCCAGTACTTC	TRBJ2-5	TRBV7-2	TRBD1	-
CASRYIGGETQYF	TGTGCCAGCAGATACATAGGAGGAGAGACCCAGTACTTC	TRBJ2-5	TRBV6-6	-	-
CASKVGVDQPQHF	TGTGCCAGTAAGGTCGGGGTAGATCAGCCCCAGCATTTT	TRBJ1-5	TRBV19	-	-
CASSENYNEQFF	TGCGCCAGCAGCGAGAATTACAATGAGCAGTTCTTC	TRBJ2-1	TRBV5-1	-	-
CASSPTGTGYGYTF	TGCGCCAGCAGCCCTACCGGGACAGGGTATGGCTACACCTTC	TRBJ1-2	TRBV5-1	TRBD1	-
CASSSLTGGDTQYF	TGTGCCAGCAGCTCCCTCACCGGTGGAGATACGCAGTATTTT	TRBJ2-3	TRBV11-2	-	-
CSVLTGADTQYF	TGCAGCGTTCTGACAGGGGCAGATACGCAGTATTTT	TRBJ2-3	TRBV29-1	TRBD1	-
CASSLGQGAIGDTQYF	TGTGCCAGCAGCTTAGGACAGGGGGCTATAGGGGATACGCAGTATTTT	TRBJ2-3	TRBV13	TRBD1	-
CASSTSGGARYGYTF	TGTGCCAGCAGTACTTCAGGGGGCGCGCGGTATGGCTACACCTTC	TRBJ1-2	TRBV6-1	TRBD1	-
CASSLQGRASSYNEQFF	TGTGCCAGCAGCTTGCAGGGGAGGGCTAGCTCCTACAATGAGCAGTTCTTC	TRBJ2-1	TRBV5-4	-	few
CASKWGRGGYQPQHF	TGTGCCAGCAAATGGGGGAGGGGCGGCTATCAGCCCCAGCATTTT	TRBJ1-5	TRBV28	-	-
CASSVASGREQFF	TGTGCCAGCAGCGTAGCCTCGGGACGTGAGCAGTTCTTC	TRBJ2-1	TRBV9	-	-
CASTQDSRDEKLFF	TGCGCCAGCACCCAAGACTCAAGGGATGAAAAACTGTTTTTT	TRBJ1-4	TRBV4-1	-	few
CASSEDTRTEAFF	TGCGCCAGCAGTGAAGACACGAGGACTGAAGCTTTCTTT	TRBJ1-1	TRBV10-1	-	-
CATSSRQPYNEQFF	TGTGCCACCAGCAGCCGGCAGCCTTACAATGAGCAGTTCTTC	TRBJ2-1	TRBV15	-	-
CASSLQGWAYEQYF	TGTGCCAGCAGCTTACAAGGGTGGGCCTACGAGCAGTACTTC	TRBJ2-7	TRBV5-6	-	-
CASRGAQGSTNEKLFF	TGTGCCAGCCGCGGCGCACAGGGTTCAACTAATGAAAAACTGTTTTTT	TRBJ1-4	TRBV6-6	-	-
CATKPTGNQNTEAFF	TGTGCCACCAAACCGACAGGGAACCAGAACACTGAAGCTTTCTTT	TRBJ1-1	TRBV15	TRBD1	-
CASRGTSASTDTQYF	TGTGCCAGCAGGGGGACTAGCGCCAGCACAGATACGCAGTATTTT	TRBJ2-3	TRBV12-1	-	-
CASSQPRGRADEAFF	TGCGCCAGCAGCCAACCCCGCGGCCGGGCTGATGAAGCTTTCTTT	TRBJ1-1	TRBV4-1	-	-
CASSLPLQRAETQYF	TGTGCCAGCAGTTTACCCCTCCAGCGAGCCGAGACCCAGTACTTC	TRBJ2-5	TRBV28	-	-
CASSPPNNEQFF	TGTGCCAGCTCACCACCAAACAATGAGCAGTTCTTC	TRBJ2-1	TRBV18	-	-
CASSSGTYGYTF	TGTGCCAGCAGCTCGGGGACTTATGGCTACACCTTC	TRBJ1-2	TRBV7-9	-	-
CASSLPAGGETQYF	TGCGCCAGCAGCTTGCCGGCCGGTGGTGAGACCCAGTACTTC	TRBJ2-5	TRBV5-1	-	-
CASSLEGNTEAFF	TGTGCCAGCAGCTTAGAAGGGAACACTGAAGCTTTCTTT	TRBJ1-1	TRBV11-3	-	-
CASSPDVRGYTF	TGTGCCAGCAGCCCGGACGTTCGCGGCTACACCTTC	TRBJ1-2	TRBV28	-	-
CASSSGGASDTQYF	TGTGCCAGCAGCTCTGGGGGGGCTTCAGATACGCAGTATTTT	TRBJ2-3	TRBV7-7	-	-
CASSQQGTTGELFF	TGTGCCAGCAGTCAACAGGGGACCACCGGGGAGCTGTTTTTT	TRBJ2-2	TRBV5-5	TRBD1	-
CASKDSGGASNEQFF	TGCGCCAGCAAGGATAGCGGGGGGGCAAGCAATGAGCAGTTCTTC	TRBJ2-1	TRBV10-1	TRBD2	-
CASSSVTSLAKNIQYF	TGTGCCAGCAGTTCTGTAACCTCCCTAGCCAAAAACATTCAGTACTTC	TRBJ2-4	TRBV27	-	-
CASSYDRSISGYTF	TGTGCCAGCAGTTACGACAGGAGTATTAGCGGCTACACCTTC	TRBJ1-2	TRBV6-5	-	-
CASSEGLRGAFF	TGTGCCAGCAGTGAAGGACTTCGGGGAGCTTTCTTT	TRBJ1-1	TRBV25-1	-	-
CASSLVSQGYGYTF	TGCGCCAGCAGCTTGGTCTCCCAGGGGTATGGCTACACCTTC	TRBJ1-2	TRBV5-1	-	once
CASSSPMASPNGQFF	TGTGCCAGCAGCTCCCCTATGGCTAGCCCCAATGGGCAGTTCTTC	TRBJ2-1	TRBV5-6	-	-
CASSEAWGVAKNIQYF	TGTGCCAGCAGTGAAGCGTGGGGTGTAGCCAAAAACATTCAGTACTTC	TRBJ2-4	TRBV6-1	-	-
CASSETGGTQYF	TGTGCCAGCAGTGAGACAGGGGGGACCCAGTACTTC	TRBJ2-5	TRBV6-6	TRBD1	-
CASSQGTLKGSYGYTF	TGCGCCAGCAGCCAAGGGACATTGAAGGGATCATATGGCTACACCTTC	TRBJ1-2	TRBV4-1	-	few
CASSLLRTGSSYGYTF	TGTGCCAGCAGTTTATTAAGAACAGGGTCGTCGTATGGCTACACCTTC	TRBJ1-2	TRBV28	-	-
CASSQDWSIGDNYGYTF	TGTGCCAGCAGCCAAGATTGGTCGATAGGGGATAACTATGGCTACACCTTC	TRBJ1-2	TRBV4-2	-	-